This T cell receptor beta chain appears in the sequencing data of a study of blood T cell repertoires in COVID-19. Across the whole study: COVID-19 samples from acute and convalescent phases originated in the United States, Italy and Spain.

Enrolment of Seattle patients took place during active infection, and they were followed longitudinally. The germline CDR1 and CDR2 sequences are MDHEN and SYDVKM. V dropped 2 bases and J dropped 3; count of bases not matched to a gene: 6. The CDR3 covers 17 residues. Original methodology: Cell counts per sample came from amplifying reference gene primers. Here immunoSEQ multiplex PCR was the method, and the copy in TCRdb shows in-frame clones only, minus some. V, J and clone size reflect that table, while D and trimming were determined from the DNA. The table records 210,000 or so clones, 75% to 85% of them present only once.

The TCR originated in a man aged 45-60 years with COVID-19, enrolled during active disease. This chain links TRBV28 with TRBJ2-4; 11 bases line up with TRBD2. Sequencing was done on a sample of peripheral blood. This chain's CDR3 is CASSLPSGGRSKNIQYF. CDR3 DNA: TGTGCCAGCAGTTTACCTAGCGGGGGGAGGAGCAAAAACATTCAGTACTTC.